Following are 9 T cell receptor beta chains from one sample sequenced in a study of post-analysis software for immune sequencing data. Broader study findings: With TRBV5-6, TRBV5-1 and TRBV20-1 included, about five TRBV segments were more frequent in patients than in controls.

These receptors' targets are unknown. The library was made from cDNA and included unique molecular identifiers. From the PCR reads, TCRdb called clonotypes with MiXCR, one entry per CDR3 protein. The top ten hold less than 4% of the sample, which has roughly 200,000 distinct CDR3 sequences, 25% to 30% seen once. Specimen: blood. All receptors come from a girl aged 2-17 years with multiple sclerosis.

On this clonotype itself: A read error may explain this, as a much larger clone is one base away. The chain recombines TRBV7-7 with TRBJ2-3, with 9 bases lining up with TRBD2. The V gene's germline CDR1 is SSHAT and CDR2 FNYEAQ (reference sequence). The CDR3 extends over 16 amino acids. V gave up 2 bases and J gave up 11 bases; unmatched junction bases: 14. The CDR3 protein is CASSLRLAGSADVQYF. The CDR3 region has the DNA TGTGCCAGCAGCTTACGCCTAGCGGGATCTGCAGATGTGCAGTATTTT.

This clonotype was seen a few times. V and J are TRBV29-1 and TRBJ1-2; D perhaps matches TRBD1 (5 bases). The CDR3 is made up of 15 amino acids. The germline gives CDR1 SQVTM, CDR2 ANQGSEA. The V end was cut by 6 bases, the J end by 0 bases, with 17 bases between. CDR3 nucleotide sequence: TGCAGCGTGGGGGGACTGAGGACGCCTAACTATGGCTACACCTTC. This gives the protein CSVGGLRTPNYGYTF.

The chain carries TRBV5-1 and TRBJ1-2; 9 bases line up with TRBD1. The CDR3 has 15 residues. Germline lookup yields CDR1 SGHRS and CDR2 YFSETQ. V was pared by 4 bases and J by 3 bases, with 7 bases of the junction left unmatched. The CDR3 is CASSPLQGADYGYTF. DNA for the CDR3: TGCGCCAGCAGCCCACTACAGGGGGCGGACTATGGCTACACCTTC.

This clonotype showed up just a few times. This chain joins TRBV29-1 and TRBJ1-5, with D perhaps TRBD1 (5 bases). CDR1 and CDR2 (germline): SQVTM, ANQGSEA. V dropped 4 bases and J dropped 3 bases, with 13 bases sitting between them. This CDR3 comprises 14 residues. The CDR3 DNA is TGCAGCGTTGCCTTGGGGGGAATCAATCAGCCCCAGCATTTT. It is translated as CSVALGGINQPQHF.

This clonotype was recorded many times. The chain uses TRBV5-1 and TRBJ2-7; the D call may be TRBD1 or TRBD2 (5 bases each). The CDR3 loop spans 15 amino acids. With 1 base removed from V and 0 bases from J, the gap between germline ends came to 11 bases. CDR1 is SGHRS, CDR2 YFSETQ, per germline. The CDR3 reads CASSLYAGSSYEQYF. The CDR3 DNA reads TGCGCCAGCAGCTTGTATGCAGGGAGCTCCTACGAGCAGTACTTC.

This clonotype was observed many times. The rearrangement uses TRBV7-2 and TRBJ1-2; D is undetermined. Trimming removed 5 bases from V and 4 bases from J, with 17 bases in between. The CDR3 has 15 amino acids. CDR1 is SGHTA and CDR2 is FQGNSA in the germline V gene. CDR3 DNA sequence: TGTGCCAGCAGCCGTGCTAGGGTAGTGGTCTATGGCTACACCTTC. Encoded protein: CASSRARVVVYGYTF.

In its sample, this clonotype was seen many times. This sequence joins TRBV14 and TRBJ1-2; D ambiguous. The CDR3 is 12 amino acids. Germline CDR1 and CDR2: SGHDN and FVKESK. Trimming removed 0 bases from V and 4 bases from J, with 3 bases in between. Written as DNA, the CDR3 is TGTGCCAGCAGCCAAGATCCCTATGGCTACACCTTC. Translating it yields CASSQDPYGYTF.

A note on this clonotype: At one of its ends the junction is not consistent with the germline gene, which may arise from a read error. This rearrangement joins TRBV15 to TRBJ1-1, with TRBD1 as a possible D gene (6 bases). This CDR3 region has 15 residues. Germline-derived CDR1 and CDR2 are LNHNV and YYDKDF (reference sequence). CDR3 in amino acids: CATGSHRNRDAEAFF. In DNA form, the CDR3 reads TGTGCCACCGGCAGCCACAGGAACAGGGACGCTGAAGCTTTCTTT.

This clonotype was seen at least ten times. The rearrangement links TRBV5-1 to TRBJ2-1; 8 bases fit TRBD2. Germline V CDR1 and CDR2: SGHRS, YFSETQ. This CDR3 has 16 amino acids. The trim removed 7 bases at V and 1 base at J, leaving 10 bases unmatched. This CDR3 reads CASGIRSGNSYNEQFF. The CDR3 DNA reads as TGCGCCAGCGGCATCCGTAGCGGGAATTCCTACAATGAGCAGTTCTTC. Drawing the rest from reference TRBV5-1 and TRBJ2-1, the complete variable domain is KAGVTQTPRYLIKTRGQQVTLSCSPISGHRSVSWYQQTPGQGLQFLFEYFSETQRNKGNFPGRFSGRQFSNSRSEMNVSTLELGDSALYLCASGIRSGNSYNEQFFGPGTRLTVL.